These 29 T cell receptor beta chains were all obtained from the same sample, sequenced in a study of shared T cell receptors in the human thymus. The table came from immunoSEQ multiplex PCR; TCRdb's copy has only in-frame clones and leaves some out. The sample yields over 350,000 clones, approximately 95% seen once. Sequencing was carried out using thymocytes. The receptors here all came from a human donor.

The rearrangement links TRBV18 to TRBJ2-7; TRBD2 might be the D (6 bases). The germline V gene encodes CDR1 KGHSH and CDR2 LQKENI. This CDR3 has 15 amino acids. V was clipped by 3 bases and J by 0 bases, with 12 bases between them. As DNA, the CDR3 is TGTGCCAGCTCACCGGGAACGGGAGCCTCCTACGAGCAGTACTTC. Residues: CASSPGTGASYEQYF.

This sequence joins TRBV28 and TRBJ1-5, with TRBD1 identical over 10 bases. The CDR3 runs to 15 residues. Trimming cost V 2 bases and J 4 bases; bases outside gene matches: 2. Looked up from germline, CDR1 is MDHEN and CDR2 is SYDVKM. DNA of the CDR3: TGTGCCAGCAGTTTAGTGGGACAGGGGAATCAGCCCCAGCATTTT. It encodes CASSLVGQGNQPQHF.

The chain is built from TRBV5-1 and TRBJ2-7; D not resolved. CDR3 length equals 15 residues. Germline V lookup: CDR1 SGHRS, CDR2 YFSETQ. The germline V and J ends were trimmed by 0 bases and 2 bases, with 12 bases remaining between them. DNA for the CDR3: TGCGCCAGCAGCTTGGAGGCAGGCGAAACCTACGAGCAGTACTTC. Translation gives CASSLEAGETYEQYF.

This clone has a single count. This chain connects TRBV19 to TRBJ1-1, with TRBD1 as a possible D gene (6 bases). Trimming took off 7 bases at V and 0 bases at J, with 12 bases between the two ends. The CDR3 runs to 14 residues. The germline gives CDR1 LNHDA, CDR2 SQIVND (reference sequence). CDR3 nucleotide sequence: TGTGCCAGTACCCAGGGACATTTGAACACTGAAGCTTTCTTT. Translated: CASTQGHLNTEAFF.

The table lists this clone with a few counts. The chain uses TRBV7-2 and TRBJ2-7; 11 bases agree with TRBD2. The junction had 9 bases not matched to a gene; V was cut back by 1 base and J by 7 bases. Germline V gene sequence: CDR1 SGHTA, CDR2 FQGNSA. This CDR3 has 16 amino acids. The CDR3 loop reads CASSLVPLAGGYEQYF. The CDR3 DNA reads TGTGCCAGCAGCTTAGTACCGCTAGCGGGAGGATATGAGCAGTACTTC.

CDR3 coding DNA: TGTGCCAGCAGAGCGGTCGGACTAGCGGGAGAAAGAACCGGGGAGCTGTTTTTT. Protein product: CASRAVGLAGERTGELFF. The chain is built from TRBV7-3 and TRBJ2-2; TRBD2 matches at 13 bases. Germline loops: CDR1 SGHTA, CDR2 FQGTGA. The CDR3 length is 18 residues. V was pared by 6 bases and J by 5 bases, with 12 bases of the junction left unmatched.

The CDR3: CASSQDQGGGRYF. Written as DNA, the CDR3 is TGCGCCAGCAGCCAAGATCAGGGGGGGGGACGGTACTTC. V usage is TRBV4-3 and J usage is TRBJ2-7; either TRBD1 or TRBD2 may supply D (7 bases each). The length of the CDR3 is 13 residues. Looked up from germline, CDR1 is LGHNA and CDR2 is YSLEER. The V gene lost 0 bases and the J gene lost 12 bases, with 15 bases spanning the gap.

The V gene is TRBV7-2, the J gene TRBJ2-7; no reliable D call. Trimming left V 5 bases short and J 1 base short, with 15 bases between. Looked up from germline, CDR1 is SGHTA and CDR2 is FQGNSA. The CDR3 is made up of 15 amino acids. CDR3 loop: CASSPHFPRSYEQYF. In nucleotides, the CDR3 is TGTGCCAGCAGCCCGCATTTCCCCCGATCCTACGAGCAGTACTTC.

This sequence joins TRBV7-2 and TRBJ1-5; a possible D gene is TRBD1 (5 bases). The CDR3 sequence is 15 residues long. Trimming removed 3 bases from V and 4 bases from J, with 13 bases in between. The germline V gene encodes CDR1 SGHTA and CDR2 FQGNSA. CDR3 sequence (DNA): TGTGCCAGCAGCTTTACCGGGGGGAGGAATCAGCCCCAGCATTTT. Translation: CASSFTGGRNQPQHF.

The V gene is TRBV4-1, the J gene TRBJ1-2; the D gene is possibly TRBD1 (6 bases). V was cut by 0 bases and J by 3 bases, with 14 bases left in between. The CDR3 is 16 amino acids. The V gene's germline CDR1 is MGHRA and CDR2 YSYEKL. The CDR3 coding sequence is TGCGCCAGCAGCCAAGATATTTCGGACAGCGACTATGGCTACACCTTC. It yields the protein CASSQDISDSDYGYTF.

The chain combines TRBV27 with TRBJ1-5; D gene unclear. Trimming took off 2 bases at V and 0 bases at J, with 11 bases between the two ends. Germline V gene sequence: CDR1 MNHEY, CDR2 SMNVEV (reference sequence). This CDR3 region has 16 residues. The CDR3 is CASSLRGSSSNQPQHF. DNA of the CDR3: TGTGCCAGCAGTTTACGGGGTTCCTCTAGCAATCAGCCCCAGCATTTT.

V and J are TRBV27 and TRBJ2-6; a weak D match, TRBD1 (6 bases). Trimming pared 5 bases from V and 1 base from J, leaving 18 bases between. The CDR3 runs to 18 residues. CDR1 is MNHEY and CDR2 is SMNVEV in the germline V gene (reference sequence). In nucleotides, the CDR3 is TGTGCCAGCAGTGCCGCCGGGACAAGGGAATCTGGGGCCAACGTCCTGACTTTC. Residues: CASSAAGTRESGANVLTF.

This clone was detected only once. The chain joins TRBV6-1 to TRBJ2-1; D is unclear. CDR1 MNHNS and CDR2 SASEGT come from the germline V gene. CDR3 length equals 10 residues. V was pared by 10 bases and J by 8 bases, with 9 bases between. DNA for the CDR3: TGTGCCATCCGACGCGATGAGCAGTTCTTC. Protein: CAIRRDEQFF.

This chain connects TRBV11-1 to TRBJ1-1; the D is unclear. V lost 4 bases and J 5 bases, leaving 14 bases between the germline ends. The CDR3 length is 14 residues. Germline V CDR1 and CDR2: SGHAT, FQDESV (reference sequence). The DNA for the CDR3 is TGTGCCAGCAGCTCATTCTGGGCTGGGACTGAAGCTTTCTTT. Translation gives CASSSFWAGTEAFF.

The count of this clone is one. The genes are TRBV14 and TRBJ2-1; D might be TRBD1 (6 bases). Between the trimmed V and J ends, which lost 0 bases and 7 bases, there was a span of 19 bases. The CDR3 extends over 17 amino acids. Germline V gene lookup returns CDR1 SGHDN and CDR2 FVKESK. This CDR3 is CASSQDQGRRVVNEQFF. The CDR3 region has the DNA TGTGCCAGCAGCCAAGATCAGGGGCGGCGAGTGGTTAATGAGCAGTTCTTC.

The chain couples TRBV27 to TRBJ2-7; D gene unclear. CDR3 size: 12 residues. The V gene's germline CDR1 is MNHEY and CDR2 SMNVEV (reference sequence). The V end was cut by 7 bases, the J end by 7 bases, with 14 bases between. CDR3 amino acids: CASTSVYGEQYF. Here the CDR3 DNA reads TGTGCCAGCACCTCTGTCTATGGTGAGCAGTACTTC.

V gene TRBV28 combines with J gene TRBJ2-1; the D gene is possibly TRBD1 (5 bases). Germline values: CDR1 MDHEN, CDR2 SYDVKM. This CDR3 contains 16 residues. V was cut by 5 bases and J by 9 bases, with 23 bases left in between. This CDR3 reads CASSHPKRTRRGEQFF. CDR3 bases: TGTGCCAGCAGTCACCCCAAAAGGACACGCCGTGGTGAGCAGTTCTTC.

This rearrangement joins TRBV28 to TRBJ1-5; D is undetermined. This CDR3 has 12 amino acids. Germline V gene lookup returns CDR1 MDHEN and CDR2 SYDVKM. V was trimmed by 6 bases and J by 7 bases, leaving 10 bases between them. CDR3 DNA sequence: TGTGCCAGCAGCCCCGAGGGACAGCCCCAGCATTTT. Translation: CASSPEGQPQHF.

This chain uses TRBV6-1 with TRBJ2-7, with D uncertain. The V end lost 3 bases, the J end lost 3 bases, and 15 bases lay between the germline ends. Germline CDR1 and CDR2: MNHNS and SASEGT. CDR3 size: 15 residues. CDR3 sequence (DNA): TGTGCCAGCAGTGAGACCGGTGGCTGTTACTACGAGCAGTACTTC. It is translated as CASSETGGCYYEQYF.

The chain is built from TRBV27 and TRBJ2-2, with unresolved D. The germline CDR1 and CDR2 sequences are MNHEY and SMNVEV (reference sequence). This CDR3 comprises 12 residues. V lost 10 bases and J lost 5, with 11 bases in between. This CDR3 is CATSPHTGELFF. The DNA for the CDR3 is TGTGCCACCTCCCCCCATACCGGGGAGCTGTTTTTT.

The V call is TRBV6-1, the J call TRBJ2-7, with D tentatively TRBD1 or TRBD2 (5 bases each). Germline V gene lookup returns CDR1 MNHNS and CDR2 SASEGT. CDR3 length: 14 amino acids. Between the trimmed V and J ends, which lost 6 bases and 1 base, there was a span of 13 bases. The CDR3 coding sequence is TGTGCCAGCAGGCCGTGGGGACCTTCCTACGAGCAGTACTTC. It translates to CASRPWGPSYEQYF.

Points on this clone: Relative to the germline gene, one junction end is altered; a read error may explain this. The chain is built from TRBV19 and TRBJ1-1; 9 positions match TRBD1. The CDR3 is 15 amino acids. Germline values: CDR1 LNHDA, CDR2 SQIVND (reference sequence). This CDR3 reads CASRSLGQGNPEAFF. DNA of the CDR3: TGTGCCAGTAGGAGTCTCGGACAGGGGAACCCTGAAGCTTTCTTT.

This chain links TRBV7-3 with TRBJ2-2; weak D call: TRBD2 (6 bases). Germline values: CDR1 SGHTA, CDR2 FQGTGA. Trimming removed 5 bases from V and 1 base from J, with 26 bases in between. The CDR3 runs 20 residues. The CDR3 loop is CASSPSYNLALSWNTGELFF. The DNA for the CDR3 is TGTGCCAGCAGCCCCTCATATAATCTAGCGCTCTCTTGGAACACCGGGGAGCTGTTTTTT.

This clone has a single count. The chain joins TRBV28 to TRBJ2-1; D remains unclear. CDR1 is MDHEN, CDR2 SYDVKM, per germline. Trimming shortened V by 7 bases and J by 2 bases, and 6 bases separated the two germline ends. CDR3 size: 12 residues. The CDR3 is CASKPPYNEQFF. The DNA for the CDR3 is TGTGCCAGCAAACCCCCCTACAATGAGCAGTTCTTC.

This clone was counted a single time. The chain combines TRBV7-2 with TRBJ2-5, with TRBD1 matching over 7 bases. There are 16 residues in the CDR3. V gave up 2 bases and J gave up 1 base; unmatched junction bases: 7. Germline V gene sequence: CDR1 SGHTA, CDR2 FQGNSA. CDR3 amino acids: CASSLRQGRAQETQYF. In DNA form, the CDR3 reads TGTGCCAGCAGCTTAAGACAGGGTCGGGCCCAAGAGACCCAGTACTTC.

The count of this clone is one. The chain carries TRBV11-2 and TRBJ2-7; 9 bases agree with TRBD1. The CDR3 consists of 16 residues. J was trimmed by 4 bases and V by 5 bases; bases with no gene match: 12. CDR1 and CDR2 from the germline V gene are SGHAT and FQNNGV. CDR3 region: CASSETDRGEGYEQYF. The CDR3 DNA is TGTGCCAGCAGCGAGACGGACAGGGGTGAGGGGTACGAGCAGTACTTC.

This clone has just one count. The rearrangement links TRBV7-2 to TRBJ2-7; tentative D call: TRBD2 (6 bases). The CDR3 contains 17 residues. The germline CDR1 and CDR2 sequences are SGHTA and FQGNSA. V lost 3 bases and J 6 bases, leaving 24 bases between the germline ends. CDR3 protein: CASSFKGGIPTPGEQYF. In DNA, the CDR3 is TGTGCCAGCAGCTTCAAAGGCGGGATACCAACCCCTGGCGAGCAGTACTTC.

The chain joins TRBV30 to TRBJ2-7; 7 nucleotides agree with TRBD1. The CDR3 contains 14 residues. Losses at the gene ends were 6 bases for V and 1 base for J; bases not matched to a gene: 9. Germline loops: CDR1 GTSNPN, CDR2 SVGIG (reference sequence). Here the CDR3 reads CACHTGERSYEQYF. CDR3 DNA sequence: TGTGCCTGTCACACAGGGGAAAGGTCCTACGAGCAGTACTTC.

The chain employs TRBV11-2 and TRBJ2-7; 10 bases line up with TRBD1. V lost 2 bases, J lost 6 bases, and 4 bases stayed unmatched. This CDR3 spans 14 amino acids. Per germline, CDR1 SGHAT and CDR2 FQNNGV. CDR3 sequence: CASSLRDRGCEQYF. CDR3 DNA: TGTGCCAGCAGCTTAAGGGACAGGGGATGCGAGCAGTACTTC.